This T cell receptor (beta chain) emerged from a study of cytomegalovirus exposure and HLA in healthy donors. Germline V gene lookup returns CDR1 MGHRA and CDR2 YSYEKL. The CDR3 length is 15 residues. J was trimmed by 5 bases and V by 8 bases; bases with no gene match: 12. PCR involved 60 Vbeta and 13 Jbeta primers. Sequenced by immunoSEQ multiplex PCR; TCRdb stores in-frame clones only, minus some. This table has 160,000 or so clones, 75% to 85% appearing once. Study results and caveats: Associated with cytomegalovirus, according to the listing, were some 180 TCR beta chains. When a later analysis was performed, an Asian-associated ancestry cluster reportedly had fewer N-insertions than the approximately 700-donor mean.

Notes on this clone: Its antigen is not known.

The chain uses TRBV4-1 and TRBJ2-1; 7 nucleotides match TRBD1. This sequence originates from a man aged 45-65 years in good health and CMV-seropositive. Sequenced input: PBMCs. The CDR3 loop reads CASGLQGLWDNEQFF. DNA for the CDR3: TGCGCCAGCGGCTTACAGGGGCTCTGGGACAATGAGCAGTTCTTC.